This T cell receptor (beta chain) was recorded in a study of control samples from healthy donors and cancer patients. V lost 1 base to trimming and J lost 7 bases; unmatched junction nucleotides: 5. Germline assignment: CDR1 LGHDT and CDR2 YNNKEL (reference sequence). The length of the CDR3 is 14 residues. TCRdb keeps only in-frame clones here, not all; method: immunoSEQ multiplex PCR. The top ten clones hold around 1.4% of a sample with 170,000 or so clones, more than 90% of them seen once. This TCR was sampled from a man between 25 and 39 years old in good health. V usage is TRBV3-1 (or the pseudogene TRBV3-2) and J usage is TRBJ2-7; the match to TRBD2 covers 9 bases. Sequenced: blood. CDR3 nucleotide sequence: TGTGCCAGCAGCCAAGCCTTAGCGGGGGTGGAGCAGTACTTC. It specifies CASSQALAGVEQYF.